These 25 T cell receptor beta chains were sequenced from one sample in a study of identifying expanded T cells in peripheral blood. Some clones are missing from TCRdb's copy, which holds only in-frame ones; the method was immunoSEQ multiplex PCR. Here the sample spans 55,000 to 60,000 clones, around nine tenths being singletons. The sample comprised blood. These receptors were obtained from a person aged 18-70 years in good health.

This chain's CDR3 is CASSAGAGADTQYF. The DNA for the CDR3 is TGTGCCAGCAGTGCAGGGGCGGGAGCAGATACGCAGTATTTT. The rearrangement links TRBV6-4 to TRBJ2-3; a possible D gene is TRBD2 (7 bases). Trimming took 4 bases from V and 4 from J, leaving 12 bases between them. Per germline, CDR1 MRHNA and CDR2 SNTAGT. The CDR3 spans 14 residues.

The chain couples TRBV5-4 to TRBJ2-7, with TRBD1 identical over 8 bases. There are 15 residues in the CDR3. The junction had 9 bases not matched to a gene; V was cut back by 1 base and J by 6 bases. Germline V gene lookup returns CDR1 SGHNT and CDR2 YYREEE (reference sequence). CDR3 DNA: TGTGCCAGCAGCTTGCCCGGACAGGGAAGGACCGAGCAGTACTTC. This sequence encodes CASSLPGQGRTEQYF.

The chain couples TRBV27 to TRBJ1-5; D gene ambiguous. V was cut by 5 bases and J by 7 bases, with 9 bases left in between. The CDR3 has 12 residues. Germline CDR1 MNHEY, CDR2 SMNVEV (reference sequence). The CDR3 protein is CASSPLGQPQHF. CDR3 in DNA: TGTGCCAGCAGTCCCCTGGGACAGCCCCAGCATTTT.

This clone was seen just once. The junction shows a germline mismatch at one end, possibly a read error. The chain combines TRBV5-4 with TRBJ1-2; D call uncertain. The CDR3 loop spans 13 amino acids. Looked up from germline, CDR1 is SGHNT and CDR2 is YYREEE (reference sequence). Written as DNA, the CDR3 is TGCGCCAGCAGCCATATAAGGGTGTCTGGCTACACCTTC. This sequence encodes CASSHIRVSGYTF.

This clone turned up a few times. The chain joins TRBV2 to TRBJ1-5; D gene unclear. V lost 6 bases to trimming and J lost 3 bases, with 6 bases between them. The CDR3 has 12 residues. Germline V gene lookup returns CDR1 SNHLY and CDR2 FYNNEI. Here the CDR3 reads CASSPINQPQHF. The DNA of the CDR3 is TGTGCCAGCAGCCCTATCAATCAGCCCCAGCATTTT.

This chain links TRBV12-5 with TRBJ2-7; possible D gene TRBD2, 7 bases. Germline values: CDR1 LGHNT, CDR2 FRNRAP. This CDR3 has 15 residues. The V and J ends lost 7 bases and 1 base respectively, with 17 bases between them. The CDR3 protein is CASAPGGAGSYEQYF. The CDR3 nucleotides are TGTGCTAGTGCTCCTGGGGGGGCAGGGTCCTACGAGCAGTACTTC. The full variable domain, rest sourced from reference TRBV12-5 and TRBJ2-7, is DARVTQTPRHKVTEMGQEVTMRCQPILGHNTVFWYRQTMMQGLELLAYFRNRAPLDDSGMPKDRFSAEMPDATLATLKIQPSEPRDSAVYFCASAPGGAGSYEQYFGPGTRLTVT.

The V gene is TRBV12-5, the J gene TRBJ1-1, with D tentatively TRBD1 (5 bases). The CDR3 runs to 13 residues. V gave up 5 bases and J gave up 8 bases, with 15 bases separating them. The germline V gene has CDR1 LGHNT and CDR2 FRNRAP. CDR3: CASGHLPQGEAFF. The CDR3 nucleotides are TGTGCTAGTGGTCATCTACCTCAGGGCGAAGCTTTCTTT.

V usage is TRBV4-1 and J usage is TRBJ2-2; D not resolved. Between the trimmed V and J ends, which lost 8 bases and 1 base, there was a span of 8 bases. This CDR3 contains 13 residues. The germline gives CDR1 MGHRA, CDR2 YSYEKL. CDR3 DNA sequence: TGCGCCAGCGGCTGGGGGAACACCGGGGAGCTGTTTTTT. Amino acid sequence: CASGWGNTGELFF.

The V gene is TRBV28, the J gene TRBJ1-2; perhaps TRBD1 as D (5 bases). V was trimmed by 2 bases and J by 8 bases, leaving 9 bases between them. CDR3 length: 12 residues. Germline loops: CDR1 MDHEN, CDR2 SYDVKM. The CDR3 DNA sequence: TGTGCCAGCAGTTTACTGGGGGACGGCTACACCTTC. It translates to CASSLLGDGYTF.

CDR3: CASSYLRDRVQPQHF. CDR3 nucleotide sequence: TGTGCCAGTAGTTATCTCCGGGACAGGGTCCAGCCCCAGCATTTT. The rearrangement links TRBV19 to TRBJ1-5; 9 bases map to TRBD1. CDR3 length equals 15 residues. The V gene's germline CDR1 is LNHDA and CDR2 SQIVND (reference sequence). V was pared by 5 bases and J by 7 bases, with 9 bases of the junction left unmatched.

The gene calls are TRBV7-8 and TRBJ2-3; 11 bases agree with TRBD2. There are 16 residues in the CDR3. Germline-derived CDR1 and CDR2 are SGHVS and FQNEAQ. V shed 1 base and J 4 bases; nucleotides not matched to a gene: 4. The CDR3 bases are TGTGCCAGCAGCTTAGGACTAGCGGGGTGGGCAGATACGCAGTATTTT. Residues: CASSLGLAGWADTQYF.

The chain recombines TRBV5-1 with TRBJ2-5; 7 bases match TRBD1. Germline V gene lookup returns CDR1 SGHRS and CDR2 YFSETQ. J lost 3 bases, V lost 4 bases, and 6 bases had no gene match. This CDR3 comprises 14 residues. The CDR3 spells CASSRGGPEETQYF. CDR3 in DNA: TGCGCCAGCAGCCGAGGGGGCCCAGAAGAGACCCAGTACTTC.

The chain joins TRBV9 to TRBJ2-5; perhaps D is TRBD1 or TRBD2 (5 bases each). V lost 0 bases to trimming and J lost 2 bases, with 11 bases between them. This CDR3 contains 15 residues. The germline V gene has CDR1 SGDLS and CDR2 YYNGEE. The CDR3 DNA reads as TGTGCCAGCAGCGTAGTGGGGGACGGGCAAGAGACCCAGTACTTC. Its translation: CASSVVGDGQETQYF.

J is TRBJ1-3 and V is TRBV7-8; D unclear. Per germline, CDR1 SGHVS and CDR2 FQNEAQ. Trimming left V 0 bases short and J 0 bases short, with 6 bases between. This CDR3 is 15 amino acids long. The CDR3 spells CASSLARISGNTIYF. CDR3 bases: TGTGCCAGCAGCTTAGCACGGATCTCTGGAAACACCATATATTTT.

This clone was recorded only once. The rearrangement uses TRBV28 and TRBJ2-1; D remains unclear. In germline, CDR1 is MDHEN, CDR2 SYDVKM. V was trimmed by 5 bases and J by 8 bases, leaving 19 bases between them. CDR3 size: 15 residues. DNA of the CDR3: TGTGCCAGCAGTCCACAAACGTCGGGTTGGGATGAGCAGTTCTTC. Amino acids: CASSPQTSGWDEQFF.

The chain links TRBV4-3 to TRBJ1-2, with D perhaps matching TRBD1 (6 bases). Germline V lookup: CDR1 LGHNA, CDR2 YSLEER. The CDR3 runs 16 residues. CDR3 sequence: CATSPSITGTNYGYTF. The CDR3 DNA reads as TGCGCAACGTCTCCTTCAATTACAGGGACTAACTATGGCTACACCTTC.

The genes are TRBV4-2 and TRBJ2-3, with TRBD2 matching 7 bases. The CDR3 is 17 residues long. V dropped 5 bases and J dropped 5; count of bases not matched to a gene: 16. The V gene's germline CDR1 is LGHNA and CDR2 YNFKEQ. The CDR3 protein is CASSDQASAGALDTQYF. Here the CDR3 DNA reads TGTGCCAGCAGCGACCAGGCGAGCGCGGGAGCGTTAGATACGCAGTATTTT.

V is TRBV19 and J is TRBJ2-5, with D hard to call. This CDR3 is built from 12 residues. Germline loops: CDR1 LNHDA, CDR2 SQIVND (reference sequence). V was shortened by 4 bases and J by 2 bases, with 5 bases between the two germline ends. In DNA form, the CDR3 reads TGTGCCAGTAGTAGGGTTCAAGAGACCCAGTACTTC. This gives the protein CASSRVQETQYF.

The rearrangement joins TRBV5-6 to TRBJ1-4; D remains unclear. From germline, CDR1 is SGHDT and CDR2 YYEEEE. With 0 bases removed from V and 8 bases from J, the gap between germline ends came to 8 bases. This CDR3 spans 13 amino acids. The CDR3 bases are TGTGCCAGCAGCTTGGCCTTAGGGGAAAAACTGTTTTTT. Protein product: CASSLALGEKLFF.

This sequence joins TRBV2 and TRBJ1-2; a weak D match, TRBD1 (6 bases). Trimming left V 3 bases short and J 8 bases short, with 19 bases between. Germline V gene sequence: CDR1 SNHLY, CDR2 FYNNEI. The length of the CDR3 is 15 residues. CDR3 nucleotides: TGTGCCAGCAGTGACGCGATACAGGGTCTCGGCGGCTACACCTTC. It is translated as CASSDAIQGLGGYTF. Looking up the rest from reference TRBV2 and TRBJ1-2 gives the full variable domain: EPEVTQTPSHQVTQMGQEVILRCVPISNHLYFYWYRQILGQKVEFLVSFYNNEISEKSEIFDDQFSVERPDGSNFTLKIRSTKLEDSAMYFCASSDAIQGLGGYTFGSGTRLTVV.

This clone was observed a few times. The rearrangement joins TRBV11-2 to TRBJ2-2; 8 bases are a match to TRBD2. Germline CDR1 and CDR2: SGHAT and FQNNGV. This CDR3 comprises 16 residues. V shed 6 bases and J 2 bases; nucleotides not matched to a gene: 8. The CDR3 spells CASRPTSGHNTGELFF. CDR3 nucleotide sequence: TGTGCCAGCAGGCCTACTAGCGGACATAACACCGGGGAGCTGTTTTTT. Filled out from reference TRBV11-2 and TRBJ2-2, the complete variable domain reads EAGVAQSPRYKIIEKRQSVAFWCNPISGHATLYWYQQILGQGPKLLIQFQNNGVVDDSQLPKDRFSAERLKGVDSTLKIQPAKLEDSAVYLCASRPTSGHNTGELFFGEGSRLTVL.

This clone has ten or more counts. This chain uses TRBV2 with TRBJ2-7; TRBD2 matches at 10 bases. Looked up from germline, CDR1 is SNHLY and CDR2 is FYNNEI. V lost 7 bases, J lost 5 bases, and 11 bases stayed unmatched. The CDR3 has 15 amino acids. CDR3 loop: CASITPSGSVNEQYF. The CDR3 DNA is TGTGCCAGCATTACCCCTAGCGGGAGTGTGAACGAGCAGTACTTC. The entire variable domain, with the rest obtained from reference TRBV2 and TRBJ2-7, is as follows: EPEVTQTPSHQVTQMGQEVILRCVPISNHLYFYWYRQILGQKVEFLVSFYNNEISEKSEIFDDQFSVERPDGSNFTLKIRSTKLEDSAMYFCASITPSGSVNEQYFGPGTRLTVT.

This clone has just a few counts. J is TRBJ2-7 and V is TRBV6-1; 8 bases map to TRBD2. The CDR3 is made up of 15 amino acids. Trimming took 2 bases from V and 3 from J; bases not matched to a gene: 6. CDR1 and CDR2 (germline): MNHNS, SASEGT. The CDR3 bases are TGTGCCAGCAGTGAAAGCGGGAGTATTATCTACGAGCAGTACTTC. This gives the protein CASSESGSIIYEQYF.

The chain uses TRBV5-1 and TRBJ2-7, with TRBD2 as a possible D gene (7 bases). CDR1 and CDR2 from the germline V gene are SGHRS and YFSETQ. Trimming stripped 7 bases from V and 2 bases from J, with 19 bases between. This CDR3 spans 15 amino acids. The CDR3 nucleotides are TGCGCCAGCGGAACGGGGCGGGGGCCCACCTACGAGCAGTACTTC. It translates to CASGTGRGPTYEQYF. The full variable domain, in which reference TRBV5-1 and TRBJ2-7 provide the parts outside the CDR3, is KAGVTQTPRYLIKTRGQQVTLSCSPISGHRSVSWYQQTPGQGLQFLFEYFSETQRNKGNFPGRFSGRQFSNSRSEMNVSTLELGDSALYLCASGTGRGPTYEQYFGPGTRLTVT.

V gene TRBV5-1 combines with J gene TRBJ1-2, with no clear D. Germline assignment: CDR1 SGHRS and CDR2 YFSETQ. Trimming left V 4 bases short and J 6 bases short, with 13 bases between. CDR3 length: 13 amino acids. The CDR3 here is CASSRNGEDGYTF. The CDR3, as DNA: TGCGCCAGCAGCCGAAATGGGGAAGATGGCTACACCTTC.